This TCR beta chain appears in the sequencing data of a study of blood T cell repertoires in COVID-19. Study context: T cells, B-cell-depleted T cells, or PBMCs provided the cDNA or gDNA that served as material.

This clone was detected once. As processed by the authors: Amplification of reference gene primers provided the estimated nucleated cell counts. TCRdb's table, derived via immunoSEQ multiplex PCR, lists solely in-frame clones and lacks some. V, J and clone size reflect that table, while D and trimming were determined from the DNA. The repertoire has about 160,000 clones, 70% to 90% of them found once; the top ten carry around 6.9%. Followed longitudinally, the Seattle patients had been enrolled during active infection. The TCR comes from an elderly man with COVID-19, enrolled during active disease. Sequenced: peripheral blood.

For the CDR3, the DNA is TGCGCCAGCAGCTTTGGAGCGACGGATGAAAAACTGTTTTTT. Protein sequence: CASSFGATDEKLFF. The chain employs TRBV5-1 and TRBJ1-4; D unresolved. V was shortened by 2 bases and J by 6 bases, with 11 bases between the two germline ends. Germline V lookup: CDR1 SGHRS, CDR2 YFSETQ. The CDR3 is made up of 14 amino acids. Variable domain in full (rest from reference TRBV5-1 and TRBJ1-4): KAGVTQTPRYLIKTRGQQVTLSCSPISGHRSVSWYQQTPGQGLQFLFEYFSETQRNKGNFPGRFSGRQFSNSRSEMNVSTLELGDSALYLCASSFGATDEKLFFGSGTQLSVL.